Presented here are 19 T cell receptor beta chains from one specimen sequenced in a study of CD8+ T cells in alopecia areata. Reverse transcription of extracted RNA yielded cDNA, which provided the sequencing template. Sequencing was performed with immunoSEQ multiplex PCR; in TCRdb, only in-frame clones are kept and a portion is missing. Of nearly 95,000 clones listed, 70% to 85% are singletons. Treatment here: oral pan-JAK inhibitor, 5-10 mg twice daily. The material sequenced was CD8+ T cells sorted from blood, taken around week 42, from a patient treated with tofacitinib. Receptor source: a human donor with alopecia areata.

This sequence joins TRBV27 and TRBJ1-2; TRBD1 aligns across 9 bases. In germline, CDR1 is MNHEY, CDR2 SMNVEV (reference sequence). The CDR3 runs to 14 residues. V trimming: 7 bases; J trimming: 7 bases; junction bases outside the gene matches: 10. Here the CDR3 reads CASTPDRGSGGYTF. The CDR3 nucleotides are TGTGCCAGCACACCCGACAGGGGGTCGGGTGGCTACACCTTC.

The rearrangement joins TRBV5-1 to TRBJ2-1; D is tentatively TRBD1 or TRBD2 (5 bases each). Germline V lookup: CDR1 SGHRS, CDR2 YFSETQ. V was trimmed by 0 bases and J by 4 bases, leaving 11 bases between them. This CDR3 region has 15 residues. The CDR3 DNA reads TGCGCCAGCAGCTTGGTTCGGGGCACGTACAATGAGCAGTTCTTC. This sequence encodes CASSLVRGTYNEQFF.

This chain uses TRBV29-1 with TRBJ2-2; D not certain. Trimming removed 1 base at V and 0 bases at J, with 12 bases between. Germline CDR1 is SQVTM and CDR2 is ANQGSEA. CDR3 length: 16 residues. CDR3 sequence: CSVEAVSRSNTGELFF. DNA for the CDR3: TGCAGCGTTGAAGCCGTCTCGCGGTCGAACACCGGGGAGCTGTTTTTT.

The gene calls are TRBV13 and TRBJ2-3; 9 bases align to TRBD1. The CDR3 is made up of 15 amino acids. CDR1 is PRHDT, CDR2 FYEKMQ, per germline (reference sequence). V lost 4 bases, J lost 4 bases, and 6 bases stayed unmatched. The CDR3 reads CASSSGTGHPDTQYF. The DNA of the CDR3 is TGTGCCAGCAGCTCCGGGACAGGGCACCCAGATACGCAGTATTTT.

The gene calls are TRBV14 and TRBJ2-2; D unresolved. Trimming took 5 bases from V and 3 from J, leaving 10 bases between them. The CDR3 consists of 14 residues. CDR1 SGHDN and CDR2 FVKESK come from the germline V gene. The CDR3 DNA is TGTGCCAGCAGCGCTCGAACCTACACCGGGGAGCTGTTTTTT. This gives the protein CASSARTYTGELFF.

The chain employs TRBV2 and TRBJ1-2; 9 nucleotides line up with TRBD1. From germline, CDR1 is SNHLY and CDR2 FYNNEI. The CDR3 runs to 13 residues. V lost 3 bases, J lost 6 bases, and 2 bases stayed unmatched. CDR3 loop: CASSEDRGNGYTF. The DNA for the CDR3 is TGTGCCAGCAGTGAGGACAGGGGCAATGGCTACACCTTC.

Points on this clone: Other DNA sequences in this specimen translate into the identical CDR3. J is TRBJ1-1 and V is TRBV4-3, with D unclear. CDR1 and CDR2 (germline): LGHNA, YSLEER. Trimming removed 1 base at V and 1 base at J, with 1 base between. CDR3 size: 12 residues. CDR3 DNA: TGCGCCAGCAGCCAAGGGAACACTGAAGCTTTCTTT. As protein: CASSQGNTEAFF.

The V gene is TRBV11-2, the J gene TRBJ2-3, with D unclear. This CDR3 contains 12 residues. V shed 3 bases and J shed 6 bases, with 7 bases lying between them. The germline CDR1 and CDR2 sequences are SGHAT and FQNNGV. The CDR3 protein is CASSLEWDTQYF. CDR3 sequence (DNA): TGTGCCAGCAGCTTGGAGTGGGATACGCAGTATTTT.

The V and J genes are TRBV4-1 and TRBJ2-7; 10 positions agree with TRBD1. The V gene end was trimmed by 4 bases and the J gene end by 3 bases; junction bases not matched to a gene: 9. The V gene's germline CDR1 is MGHRA and CDR2 YSYEKL. CDR3 size: 16 residues. The CDR3 DNA sequence: TGCGCCAGCAGCCCCAACTGGGACAGGGGATTCTACGAGCAGTACTTC. It translates to CASSPNWDRGFYEQYF.

This sequence joins TRBV4-3 and TRBJ2-7; unclear D gene. Germline CDR1 and CDR2: LGHNA and YSLEER. With 0 bases removed from V and 3 bases from J, the gap between germline ends came to 9 bases. The CDR3 length is 14 residues. The CDR3 DNA reads as TGCGCCAGCAGCCAAGATCTAGTAAACTACGAGCAGTACTTC. Its protein product is CASSQDLVNYEQYF.

This sequence joins TRBV7-9 and TRBJ1-2; TRBD1 matches 7 bases. V shed 4 bases, J shed 3 bases, and the junction held 2 bases outside the gene matches. The CDR3 length is 13 residues. CDR1 SEHNR and CDR2 FQNEAQ come from the germline V gene (reference sequence). The CDR3 sequence: CASSSGTDYGYTF. Here the CDR3 DNA reads TGTGCCAGCAGCTCGGGGACAGACTATGGCTACACCTTC.

The chain employs TRBV6-5 and TRBJ2-1; the D gene is possibly TRBD2 (5 bases). V dropped 5 bases and J dropped 6 bases, with 11 bases sitting between them. The CDR3 has 13 residues. Germline V gene data show CDR1 as MNHEY and CDR2 as SVGAGI. CDR3 region: CASSTLGSNEQFF. CDR3 nucleotides: TGTGCCAGCAGTACATTGGGGAGCAATGAGCAGTTCTTC.

The J gene is TRBJ2-3, the V gene TRBV6-1; D is unclear. The V gene's germline CDR1 is MNHNS and CDR2 SASEGT. Trimming removed 2 bases from V and 1 base from J, with 13 bases in between. The CDR3 spans 16 residues. The CDR3 reads CASSEQDGGGTDTQYF. The CDR3 nucleotides read TGTGCCAGCAGTGAACAGGACGGTGGCGGCACAGATACGCAGTATTTT.

V gene TRBV4-1 combines with J gene TRBJ1-5; no clear D. This CDR3 spans 16 amino acids. The V end lost 0 bases, the J end lost 1 base, and 10 bases lay between the germline ends. Germline V gene sequence: CDR1 MGHRA, CDR2 YSYEKL. The CDR3 loop reads CASSQEGGRSNQPQHF. The CDR3 DNA is TGCGCCAGCAGCCAAGAAGGAGGTAGGAGCAATCAGCCCCAGCATTTT.

The chain is built from TRBV4-1 and TRBJ2-2; 8 nucleotides line up with TRBD1. Unmatched junction bases numbered 2, after V lost 1 base and J lost 7 bases. CDR3 length: 14 amino acids. Germline values: CDR1 MGHRA, CDR2 YSYEKL. Here the CDR3 DNA reads TGCGCCAGCAGCCAAGCGACAGGGGTCGGGGAGCTGTTTTTT. It encodes CASSQATGVGELFF.

The chain combines TRBV23-1 with TRBJ2-4; 9 positions agree with TRBD1. TRBV23-1 is an open reading frame whose function is uncertain. There are 16 residues in the CDR3. J lost 4 bases, V lost 10 bases, and 14 bases had no gene match. CDR3 nucleotides: TGCGCCAACCCGACAGGGGGAATTCCGACAAAAAACATTCAGTACTTC. Residues: CANPTGGIPTKNIQYF.

The CDR3 protein is CASSVSDFDQPQHF. The CDR3 DNA follows: TGTGCCAGCAGTGTTTCAGATTTTGATCAGCCCCAGCATTTT. The V gene is TRBV25-1, the J gene TRBJ1-5; D ambiguous. This CDR3 is built from 14 residues. Looked up from germline, CDR1 is MGHDK and CDR2 is SYGVNS. Deletions cut 4 bases from V and 5 bases from J, with 12 bases between.

The gene calls are TRBV29-1 and TRBJ2-7, with TRBD2 as a possible D gene (5 bases). V lost 6 bases to trimming and J lost 7 bases, with 13 bases between them. CDR3 length: 11 residues. CDR1 is SQVTM, CDR2 ANQGSEA, per germline. CDR3 bases: TGCAGCGTCCGGGGTCCCCGGGAGCAGTACTTC. Translated: CSVRGPREQYF.

This chain joins TRBV2 and TRBJ1-4; D not certain. Germline V gene data show CDR1 as SNHLY and CDR2 as FYNNEI. Between the trimmed V and J ends, which lost 6 bases and 5 bases, there was a span of 10 bases. This CDR3 comprises 13 residues. Written as DNA, the CDR3 is TGTGCCAGCAGGTACTCCTTGAATGAAAAACTGTTTTTT. Translating it yields CASRYSLNEKLFF.